The 3 T cell receptor beta chains reported below all come from one sample, sequenced in a study of T cell responses to AZD1222 COVID-19 vaccine. Assay: immunoSEQ multiplex PCR; the TCRdb copy retains only in-frame clones and omits some. The sample records about 120,000 clones, roughly 91% being singletons. Sample: peripheral blood, taken 28 days after the second AZD1222 dose. The receptors were gathered from an adult who received the AZD1222 COVID-19 vaccine.

This clone has more than one count but fewer than ten. The genes are TRBV2 and TRBJ1-2, with a possible D match to TRBD1 (5 bases). Germline V gene data show CDR1 as SNHLY and CDR2 as FYNNEI. The CDR3 totals 16 residues. V was trimmed by 6 bases and J by 6 bases, leaving 23 bases between them. The CDR3 bases are TGTGCCAGCAGAAGAAATGCAGGGACCTCCCTACATGGCTACACCTTC. Encoded protein: CASRRNAGTSLHGYTF.

The sample holds one count of this clone. V and J are TRBV30 and TRBJ1-4, with D perhaps matching TRBD1 (5 bases). The CDR3 runs 17 residues. The V gene lost 0 bases and the J gene lost 4 bases, with 18 bases spanning the gap. Germline V gene sequence: CDR1 GTSNPN, CDR2 SVGIG (reference sequence). The DNA for the CDR3 is TGTGCCTGGAGTGTACGGCGGGGGGGACTACTTAATGAAAAACTGTTTTTT. It codes for CAWSVRRGGLLNEKLFF.

The chain joins TRBV7-2 to TRBJ2-7; no definite D call. There are 17 residues in the CDR3. The V end was cut by 1 base, the J end by 6 bases, with 22 bases between. Germline CDR1 and CDR2: SGHTA and FQGNSA. CDR3 amino acids: CASSLGSGFGPPSEQYF. In DNA, the CDR3 is TGTGCCAGCAGCTTAGGTTCCGGGTTTGGGCCACCTAGCGAGCAGTACTTC.